Presented here are 7 T cell receptor beta chains from one specimen sequenced in a study of cytomegalovirus exposure and HLA in healthy donors. The PCR employed 60 Vbeta primers together with 13 Jbeta primers. Sequencing used immunoSEQ multiplex PCR; TCRdb keeps in-frame clones, though not all of them. The sample comprises over 100,000 clones, 63% of which are singletons, and approximately 11% rests with the top ten. Specimen: PBMCs. The receptor source for this set is a man aged 35-49 years in good health and CMV-seropositive.

The chain links TRBV19 to TRBJ1-6, with a tentative D call TRBD1 (6 bases). Trimming pared 8 bases from V and 3 bases from J, leaving 14 bases between. This CDR3 contains 15 residues. Germline V gene sequence: CDR1 LNHDA, CDR2 SQIVND (reference sequence). The chain's CDR3 is CASAGTNNYNSPLHF. DNA for the CDR3: TGTGCCAGTGCCGGGACAAATAACTATAATTCACCCCTCCACTTT.

This clone was found a few times. The chain employs TRBV27 and TRBJ1-6, with TRBD1 matching over 7 bases. CDR1 MNHEY and CDR2 SMNVEV come from the germline V gene (reference sequence). The CDR3 has 15 residues. Germline trimming cut 3 bases from V and 4 bases from J; bases unmatched to any gene: 3. In nucleotides, the CDR3 is TGTGCCAGCAGTTTCGAGGGGGCTTATAATTCACCCCTCCACTTT. Encoded protein: CASSFEGAYNSPLHF.

This chain links TRBV5-5 with TRBJ2-7; 10 bases agree with TRBD1. Trimming removed 3 bases from V and 2 bases from J; junction bases left unmatched: 5. The CDR3 totals 15 residues. Germline-derived CDR1 and CDR2 are SGHKS and YYEKEE (reference sequence). CDR3 loop: CASSSPGQGAYEQYF. The CDR3 DNA sequence: TGTGCCAGCAGCTCGCCCGGACAGGGGGCCTACGAGCAGTACTTC.

The chain uses TRBV29-1 and TRBJ1-3; D is undetermined. Germline CDR1 SQVTM, CDR2 ANQGSEA. V lost 4 bases, J lost 4 bases, and 8 bases lay in between. This CDR3 comprises 12 residues. The CDR3, as DNA: TGCAGCGTTGTGACGGGAGGAAACACCATATATTTT. It is translated as CSVVTGGNTIYF.

The V and J genes are TRBV29-1 and TRBJ1-2; 10 positions agree with TRBD1. The CDR3 is 15 amino acids. Germline trimming cut 2 bases from V and 3 bases from J; bases unmatched to any gene: 6. Germline V gives CDR1 SQVTM, CDR2 ANQGSEA. CDR3 DNA sequence: TGCAGCGTTGAATCCCGAGGACAGGGGGACTATGGCTACACCTTC. The encoded protein is CSVESRGQGDYGYTF. The variable domain in full, completed from reference TRBV29-1 and TRBJ1-2, reads SAVISQKPSRDICQRGTSLTIQCQVDSQVTMMFWYRQQPGQSLTLIATANQGSEATYESGFVIDKFPISRPNLTFSTLTVSNMSPEDSSIYLCSVESRGQGDYGYTFGSGTRLTVV.

The chain recombines TRBV5-1 with TRBJ2-1, with TRBD2 identical over 8 bases. The CDR3 sequence is 15 residues long. The V and J ends lost 10 bases and 0 bases, in that order; junction bases with no gene match: 9. The germline gives CDR1 SGHRS, CDR2 YFSETQ. The CDR3 region has the DNA TGCGCCCCCGTGGTGAGCGGGAGCTCCTACAATGAGCAGTTCTTC. Protein: CAPVVSGSSYNEQFF.

V usage is TRBV28 and J usage is TRBJ2-2; TRBD2 aligns across 9 bases. J lost 7 bases, V lost 6 bases, and 6 bases had no gene match. CDR3 length: 14 residues. Germline V lookup: CDR1 MDHEN, CDR2 SYDVKM. The CDR3 loop reads CASRNSGSDGELFF. CDR3 bases: TGTGCCAGCAGAAATAGCGGGAGTGACGGGGAGCTGTTTTTT.